The 19 T cell receptor beta chains given below trace back to one sample, sequenced in a study of T cells in tuberculosis. The time point was: new active TB diagnosis, blood taken before or within 7 days of starting treatment. Assay used: immunoSEQ multiplex PCR; TCRdb lists only in-frame clones, some missing. The repertoire holds fewer than 35,000 clones, with 86% as singletons. The source was PBMCs, collected at tuberculosis diagnosis. Every receptor here comes from an adult with tuberculosis.

The genes are TRBV2 and TRBJ1-1; D is unclear. Trimming took off 2 bases at V and 1 base at J, with 5 bases between the two ends. CDR1 and CDR2 (germline): SNHLY, FYNNEI. The CDR3 sequence is 13 residues long. The chain's CDR3 is CASSESGNTEAFF. Here the CDR3 DNA reads TGTGCCAGCAGTGAATCAGGGAACACTGAAGCTTTCTTT.

The CDR3 coding sequence is TGTGCCAGCAGCAAACGGACAGGGGAAAGCGGGGAGCTGTTTTTT. The encoded protein is CASSKRTGESGELFF. This chain joins TRBV2 and TRBJ2-2; 9 bases align to TRBD1. CDR3 size: 15 residues. With 6 bases clipped from V and 7 bases from J, the junction kept 9 bases outside the gene matches. Germline values: CDR1 SNHLY, CDR2 FYNNEI.

This clone has only a few counts. The V and J genes are TRBV6-5 and TRBJ2-7, with a tentative D call TRBD1 (5 bases). The germline V gene encodes CDR1 MNHEY and CDR2 SVGAGI. Trimming cost V 0 bases and J 2 bases, with 11 bases left between them. The length of the CDR3 is 15 residues. CDR3 protein: CASSYSEDTAYEQYF. The CDR3 bases are TGTGCCAGCAGTTACTCAGAGGACACCGCCTACGAGCAGTACTTC.

This clone was seen only once. V and J are TRBV6-6 and TRBJ2-7, with D maybe TRBD2 (6 bases). The V end was cut by 7 bases, the J end by 5 bases, with 9 bases between. The CDR3 contains 11 residues. Germline loops: CDR1 MNHNY, CDR2 SVGAGI (reference sequence). CDR3 nucleotides: TGTGCCAGCACCGGGAGCGACGAGCAGTACTTC. Translated, it gives CASTGSDEQYF.

This clone qualifies as medium-sized. The genes are TRBV6-5 and TRBJ2-7; TRBD1 is a possible D gene (8 bases). This CDR3 has 15 residues. Germline CDR1 MNHEY, CDR2 SVGAGI. With 2 bases removed from V and 4 bases from J, the gap between germline ends came to 15 bases. The CDR3 sequence: CASSYNRGGGYEQYF. The CDR3 nucleotides are TGTGCCAGCAGTTACAACAGGGGGGGAGGTTACGAGCAGTACTTC.

CDR3 residues: CASSVGTVFGNTIYF. The DNA of the CDR3 is TGTGCCAGCAGCGTAGGGACAGTCTTTGGAAACACCATATATTTT. The chain combines TRBV9 with TRBJ1-3; possibly TRBD1 for D (6 bases). V dropped 0 bases and J dropped 3 bases, with 10 bases sitting between them. This CDR3 region has 15 residues. CDR1 is SGDLS and CDR2 is YYNGEE in the germline V gene.

This chain links TRBV9 with TRBJ2-3; 12 bases are a match to TRBD2. V shed 0 bases, J shed 2 bases, and the junction held 7 bases outside the gene matches. CDR3 size: 18 residues. Germline CDR1 reads SGDLS; CDR2 reads YYNGEE. The CDR3 DNA sequence: TGTGCCAGCAGCGTAGTGAGGGCTAGCGGGAGGGCCACAGATACGCAGTATTTT. Its translation is CASSVVRASGRATDTQYF.

CDR3 DNA sequence: TGCGCCAGCACCCCGGGGGAGTCCCGAACTGAAGCTTTCTTT. Encoded protein: CASTPGESRTEAFF. The chain carries TRBV5-1 and TRBJ1-1; tentatively, D is TRBD1 (5 bases). The CDR3 covers 14 residues. V was pared by 6 bases and J by 5 bases, with 17 bases between. Germline CDR1 reads SGHRS; CDR2 reads YFSETQ.

V usage is TRBV29-1 and J usage is TRBJ2-1; 11 bases line up with TRBD2. Germline V CDR1 and CDR2: SQVTM, ANQGSEA. Trimming took 4 bases from V and 1 from J; bases not matched to a gene: 6. The CDR3 sequence is 16 residues long. The CDR3 nucleotides read TGCAGCGTTGTTAGCGGGAGGGCGGGATCCTACAATGAGCAGTTCTTC. As protein: CSVVSGRAGSYNEQFF.

Written as DNA, the CDR3 is TGTGCCAGCTCCGTCTGGGCGGGAGGTTCTTCAGATACGCAGTATTTT. Its protein is CASSVWAGGSSDTQYF. This chain links TRBV4-2 with TRBJ2-3, with 8 nucleotides matching TRBD2. V was clipped by 8 bases and J by 4 bases; unmatched bases: 14. Germline-derived CDR1 and CDR2 are LGHNA and YNFKEQ. The CDR3 has 16 residues.

The gene calls are TRBV27 and TRBJ1-1; 7 bases match TRBD1. The CDR3 is made up of 15 amino acids. V trimming: 4 bases; J trimming: 4 bases; junction bases outside the gene matches: 9. CDR1 MNHEY and CDR2 SMNVEV come from the germline V gene (reference sequence). This chain's CDR3 is CASSSMTGLGTEAFF. For the CDR3, the DNA is TGTGCCAGCAGTTCTATGACAGGGTTGGGCACTGAAGCTTTCTTT.

J is TRBJ2-7 and V is TRBV11-2, with 10 bases that match TRBD1. This CDR3 region has 15 residues. Germline V lookup: CDR1 SGHAT, CDR2 FQNNGV. The junction had 5 bases not matched to a gene; V was cut back by 1 base and J by 5 bases. CDR3 sequence reads: CASSLAGTGDHEQYF. The CDR3 region has the DNA TGTGCCAGCAGCTTAGCTGGGACAGGGGACCACGAGCAGTACTTC.

The CDR3 sequence is CASSGSTGVEQYF. For the CDR3, the DNA is TGTGCCAGCAGTGGTTCGACAGGGGTCGAGCAGTACTTC. This chain uses TRBV6-5 with TRBJ2-7; 8 positions match TRBD1. CDR3 length: 13 residues. V was pared by 5 bases and J by 6 bases, with 6 bases of the junction left unmatched. Germline values: CDR1 MNHEY, CDR2 SVGAGI.

The CDR3 here is CASSTNAGTRDEQYF. The DNA for the CDR3 is TGTGCCAGCAGCACCAACGCCGGGACTAGAGACGAGCAGTACTTC. The genes are TRBV9 and TRBJ2-7, with 8 bases matching TRBD2. J lost 5 bases, V lost 4 bases, and 11 bases had no gene match. The CDR3 is 15 residues long. Germline loops: CDR1 SGDLS, CDR2 YYNGEE. Looking up the rest from reference TRBV9 and TRBJ2-7 gives the full variable domain: DSGVTQTPKHLITATGQRVTLRCSPRSGDLSVYWYQQSLDQGLQFLIQYYNGEERAKGNILERFSAQQFPDLHSELNLSSLELGDSALYFCASSTNAGTRDEQYFGPGTRLTVT.

The chain carries TRBV1 and TRBJ2-3; the table's D call TRBD1 went unverified against the DNA. TRBV1 is a documented pseudogene. CDR3 size: 19 residues. The CDR3 DNA sequence: TGCACCAGCAGCCAAGAGACTCTAGGGGGTCGCGTAAGCTCAGATACGCAGTATTTT. Protein product: CTSSQETLGGRVSSDTQYF.

This chain uses TRBV29-1 with TRBJ2-5; 7 bases map to TRBD2. The junction had 6 bases not matched to a gene; V was cut back by 6 bases and J by 5 bases. In germline, CDR1 is SQVTM, CDR2 ANQGSEA. The CDR3 loop spans 12 amino acids. The CDR3 DNA follows: TGCAGCGTCGCCACTAGCGCGGAGACCCAGTACTTC. Translated, it gives CSVATSAETQYF.

The rearrangement links TRBV15 to TRBJ2-3; D gene ambiguous. This CDR3 comprises 15 residues. Germline V lookup: CDR1 LNHNV, CDR2 YYDKDF (reference sequence). V was clipped by 4 bases and J by 2 bases, with 13 bases between them. The CDR3 here is CATSKTQKPTDTQYF. In DNA form, the CDR3 reads TGTGCCACCAGCAAGACTCAAAAACCCACAGATACGCAGTATTTT.

Of note for this clone: Other DNA variants within this sample encode the same CDR3. The J gene is TRBJ2-1, the V gene TRBV5-4; tentatively, D is TRBD2 (6 bases). V lost 0 bases, J lost 5 bases, and 12 bases lay in between. The CDR3 spans 15 residues. The germline V gene has CDR1 SGHNT and CDR2 YYREEE (reference sequence). CDR3 in DNA: TGTGCCAGCAGCTTGGTCGGTAGCGGAAACAATGAGCAGTTCTTC. Protein: CASSLVGSGNNEQFF.

The CDR3 DNA reads TGTGCCAGCAGCTTAACAGGGGACGAGCAGTACTTC. It codes for CASSLTGDEQYF. The gene calls are TRBV7-9 and TRBJ2-7; 7 positions match TRBD1. Germline CDR1 reads SEHNR; CDR2 reads FQNEAQ (reference sequence). The V gene end was trimmed by 2 bases and the J gene end by 5 bases; junction bases not matched to a gene: 0. The CDR3 covers 12 residues.